The 13 T cell receptor beta chains listed next were all sequenced from one sample in a study of T cells in Graves' hyperthyroidism and ophthalmopathy. RNA transcripts were the template for amplifying TCR beta CDR3 regions. During a first-round RT-PCR of the TCR CDR3, the HTBI primer set was used. Each CDR3 protein is one row after TCRdb ran MiXCR on the multiplex PCR reads. Here the sample spans 500,000 to 550,000 distinct CDR3 sequences, less than 25% being singletons. The sequenced sample was blood. The receptors were gathered from a man between 18 and 35 years old with Graves' hyperthyroidism.

The chain combines TRBV6-1 with TRBJ1-1, with D perhaps matching TRBD1 (6 bases). Trimming left V 8 bases short and J 5 bases short, with 15 bases between. The V gene's germline CDR1 is MNHNS and CDR2 SASEGT. The CDR3 extends over 13 amino acids. The CDR3 DNA reads TGTGCCAGCGGCCCCCAGGGGAGGACTGAAGCTTTCTTT. Amino acid sequence: CASGPQGRTEAFF.

The table lists this clonotype with many counts. The chain employs TRBV15 and TRBJ1-1, with 9 bases identical to TRBD1. CDR1 and CDR2 from the germline V gene are LNHNV and YYDKDF (reference sequence). J gave up 3 bases and V 3 bases, and 8 bases lay outside the gene matches. The CDR3 covers 16 residues. Here the CDR3 DNA reads TGTGCCACCAGCAGGACCGGGACAGGGCGGTACACTGAAGCTTTCTTT. The encoded protein is CATSRTGTGRYTEAFF.

This clonotype was detected ten times or more. V usage is TRBV6-1 and J usage is TRBJ1-5; TRBD1 matches 9 bases. The germline V gene has CDR1 MNHNS and CDR2 SASEGT. The CDR3 covers 14 residues. The V and J ends lost 4 bases and 5 bases, in that order; junction bases with no gene match: 3. The CDR3 DNA is TGTGCCAGCAGTGTGACAGGGGGAGATCAGCCCCAGCATTTT. This codes for CASSVTGGDQPQHF.

This clonotype was counted at least ten times. The J gene is TRBJ1-1, the V gene TRBV5-1; weak D call: TRBD1 (5 bases). The ends were cut back, 2 bases at V and 3 bases at J, with 11 bases in the middle. The CDR3 consists of 14 residues. Germline CDR1 reads SGHRS; CDR2 reads YFSETQ. The CDR3 nucleotides are TGCGCCAGCAGCTTAAGGGACGGATACACTGAAGCTTTCTTT. Translated: CASSLRDGYTEAFF.

Concerning this clonotype itself: Since a much larger clone is just one base distant, this may be a read error. The V gene is TRBV28, the J gene TRBJ2-7; TRBD1 aligns across 8 bases. CDR3 size: 14 residues. Germline V CDR1 and CDR2: MDHEN, SYDVKM. Trimming at V came to 7 bases and at J to 2 bases, leaving 7 bases not matched to a gene. The chain's CDR3 is CASNLGDRPYEQYV. For the CDR3, the DNA is TGTGCCAGCAACCTTGGGGACAGGCCCTACGAGCAGTACGTC.

This clonotype has a count of ten or more. This chain links TRBV30 with TRBJ1-2; D is possibly TRBD1 (5 bases). Trimming removed 1 base from V and 12 bases from J, with 12 bases in between. CDR1 and CDR2 from the germline V gene are GTSNPN and SVGIG (reference sequence). The CDR3 is made up of 11 amino acids. In DNA form, the CDR3 reads TGTGCCTGGAGTGAGACCTCCAGGGACACCTTC. It codes for CAWSETSRDTF.

This clonotype has more than one count but fewer than ten. The chain recombines TRBV19 with TRBJ1-1; no clear D. Germline-derived CDR1 and CDR2 are LNHDA and SQIVND (reference sequence). The CDR3 loop spans 15 amino acids. Trimming took 3 bases from V and 1 from J, leaving 12 bases between them. Here the CDR3 reads CASSISSVGNTEAFF. CDR3 in DNA: TGTGCCAGTAGTATTTCTTCGGTAGGGAACACTGAAGCTTTCTTT.

V usage is TRBV30 and J usage is TRBJ1-1, with 8 bases lining up with TRBD1. V trimming: 2 bases; J trimming: 1 base; junction bases outside the gene matches: 12. Germline-derived CDR1 and CDR2 are GTSNPN and SVGIG (reference sequence). This CDR3 has 17 residues. The CDR3 is CAWSRGRQGAGNTEAFF. The CDR3 nucleotides read TGTGCCTGGAGTCGGGGTCGGCAGGGGGCCGGGAACACTGAAGCTTTCTTT.

Turning to this clonotype: With a much larger clone just one base away, this may be a read error. The rearrangement uses TRBV18 and TRBJ1-2, with TRBD1 matching over 7 bases. CDR3 length: 14 residues. Germline-derived CDR1 and CDR2 are KGHSH and LQKENI. The CDR3 bases are TGTGCCAGCTCACCGGGGACAGCCTTATATGGCTACAGCTTC. Translating it yields CASSPGTALYGYSF.

The chain joins TRBV4-1 to TRBJ2-6, with TRBD2 matching 7 bases. Germline CDR1 is MGHRA and CDR2 is YSYEKL. With 7 bases clipped from V and 0 bases from J, the junction kept 12 bases outside the gene matches. The CDR3 contains 18 residues. CDR3 loop: CASNQWGGTPSGANVLTF. The CDR3 bases are TGCGCCAGCAACCAGTGGGGGGGGACCCCCTCTGGGGCCAACGTCCTGACTTTC.

This clonotype was found a few times. This rearrangement joins TRBV11-2 to TRBJ2-5, with 13 bases that match TRBD2. The germline V gene has CDR1 SGHAT and CDR2 FQNNGV. Trimming cost V 4 bases and J 0 bases; bases outside gene matches: 11. The CDR3 has 19 amino acids. This CDR3 is CASSSKGLAGDWYQETQYF. The CDR3 coding sequence is TGTGCCAGCAGCTCAAAAGGACTAGCGGGGGACTGGTACCAAGAGACCCAGTACTTC.

The chain uses TRBV12-5 and TRBJ1-1; 7 nucleotides agree with TRBD1. With V trimmed by 7 bases and J by 7 bases, 15 bases remained unmatched. CDR3 length: 15 residues. Per the germline V gene, CDR1 is LGHNT and CDR2 is FRNRAP. CDR3 loop: CASAKGAGRIGEAFF. The DNA of the CDR3 is TGTGCTAGTGCCAAGGGGGCAGGGAGGATCGGTGAAGCTTTCTTT.

Only a few counts were recorded for this clonotype. The gene calls are TRBV30 and TRBJ1-1; D is possibly TRBD1 (6 bases). CDR3 length: 14 residues. V gave up 8 bases and J gave up 4 bases, with 20 bases separating them. In germline, CDR1 is GTSNPN, CDR2 SVGIG (reference sequence). DNA for the CDR3: TGTGCCCAAGACGGACCAAGGGGGGGCACTGAAGCTTTCTTT. This sequence encodes CAQDGPRGGTEAFF.